One T cell receptor beta chain is described in this entry. Its antigen has not been determined. No per-base quality is available; no much larger clone lies one base away. The source of the sample is a study of blood T cell repertoires in COVID-19 (dated by TCRdb to the early 2020s). In terms of the full investigation: The collaborator samples originated in the United States, Italy and Spain and spanned the acute and convalescent phases of COVID-19. HLA class I and class II types, where available, came from metadata supplied by the sample provider rather than from assay-based typing. Nearly every sample came with metadata listing a de-identified subject ID, COVID-19 status, age in years and sex. A freely available public database, intended as a resource for researchers studying the immune response to SARS-CoV-2, is where the repertoires were released. Deeply sampled blood TCRbeta repertoires from subjects exposed to, actively infected with, or recovered from COVID-19 were included in the dataset. The material from the prospective study consisted of cDNA or gDNA derived from T cells, B-cell-depleted T cells, or PBMCs. Samples were obtained from the ongoing ImmuneRACE study (first 160 participants) and from about 1,300 subjects provided by 6 global collaborators.

Study-wide findings and limitations: How much clinical and demographic metadata was included differed by source and by participant, and the metadata was provided uncurated.

Whole blood was collected in K2EDTA tubes by collaborating institutions according to the institutions' own protocols. For TCRbeta analysis, collaborators shipped samples as frozen whole blood, isolated PBMCs, or DNA extracted from either of those sample types. TCRbeta CDR3 regions were amplified from genomic DNA using the immunoSEQ Assay, a bias-controlled multiplex PCR. In the original analysis: The number of nucleated cells in each sample was estimated from the amplification of reference gene primers within the assay. Sequence reads were collapsed and filtered to measure the absolute abundance of every unique TCRbeta CDR3 rearrangement. Productive Simpson clonality was computed per sample as the square root of Simpson's diversity index over productive rearrangements. TCRdb holds this immuneACCESS table with in-frame rearrangements only. Some clones are missing; in checked studies, unresolved V genes explain under half, and the rest has no known cause. The DNA was the basis for D and trimming; V, J and clone size are from that table. A total of over 15,000 clones appear in this sample, over 75% of them only once. The ten biggest clones cover about a third of the sample.

The receptor was derived from a man between 65 and 85 years old in a cohort sampled during active COVID-19. The sequencing sample was made of peripheral blood.

The CDR3 corresponds to CASSLDGAVFNEQFF. The DNA sequence follows: TGTGCCAGCAGCTTAGACGGAGCGGTCTTCAATGAGCAGTTCTTC. This chain joins TRBV7-2 to TRBJ2-1; the D segment could be TRBD2, given 5 matching bases. From the germline V gene, CDR1 is SGHTA and CDR2 is FQGNSA. The CDR3 contains 15 residues, cysteine and phenylalanine counted. Only the CDR3 region is kept as DNA, spanning 45 bases read in frame from base 1. Cut back by 1 base and 6 bases, the V and J ends lie 13 bases apart. Joined to the reference TRBV7-2 and TRBJ2-1 proteins, this CDR3 gives the full variable domain: GAGVSQSPSNKVTEKGKDVELRCDPISGHTALYWYRQSLGQGLEFLIYFQGNSAPDKSGLPSDRFSAERTGGSVSTLTIQRTQQEDSAVYLCASSLDGAVFNEQFFGPGTRLTVL.